This TCR beta chain is from a study of shared clonotypes between healthy human individuals. This CDR3 is built from 16 residues. Trimming took 5 bases from V and 9 from J; bases not matched to a gene: 14. CDR1 is MDHEN, CDR2 SYDVKM, per germline. Profiled with immunoSEQ multiplex PCR; TCRdb holds only in-frame clones, not every one. Among approximately 500,000 clones, approximately 81% were seen once, and the ten largest hold 12%. This chain uses TRBV28 with TRBJ2-7, with TRBD2 matching 12 bases. The TCR originated in a woman aged 40 to 50 in good health. Some clones in this sample may be carry-over from other donors' samples. The sample taken for sequencing was PBMCs. Here the CDR3 DNA reads TGTGCCAGCAGTCTAAACCCTCTAGCGGGAGGGCCTTTGCAGTACTTC. Residues: CASSLNPLAGGPLQYF.